These 14 T cell receptor beta chains originate from one sample sequenced in a study of persistence of HIV-infected CD4 T cells. The immunoSEQ assay was version 4, run in survey mode. TCRdb's table, derived via immunoSEQ multiplex PCR, lists solely in-frame clones and lacks some. The table records about 36,000 clones, 85% to 90% of them present only once. Overlapping HIV-1 Gag 15-mer peptides at roughly 1 ug per peptide per mL were used. CD40L/CD69 double-negative CD45RO-high memory CD4+ T cells were collected. For these TCRs, the target antigens are not known. The sequences come from cultured CD4+ T cells from PBMCs, collected from a patient who received antiretroviral therapy. These receptors were obtained from an adult with HIV. The donor label of this sample is uncertain.

This clone occurred once. The J gene is TRBJ1-1, the V gene TRBV18, with 12 nucleotides matching TRBD1. Germline CDR1 KGHSH, CDR2 LQKENI. The V and J ends lost 3 bases and 4 bases, in that order; junction bases with no gene match: 6. This CDR3 region has 16 residues. CDR3 bases: TGTGCCAGCTCACCGGGGGACAGGGGGCTAAGCACTGAAGCTTTCTTT. Its translation: CASSPGDRGLSTEAFF.

V gene TRBV7-2 combines with J gene TRBJ1-5; 8 bases match TRBD1. J was trimmed by 3 bases and V by 5 bases; bases with no gene match: 9. The CDR3 consists of 16 residues. Germline CDR1 and CDR2: SGHTA and FQGNSA. The CDR3 sequence is CASSLLTGAPNQPQHF. CDR3 in DNA: TGTGCCAGCAGCCTACTGACAGGGGCTCCCAATCAGCCCCAGCATTTT.

The rearrangement links TRBV5-1 to TRBJ2-4, with D possibly being TRBD2 (6 bases). Trimming stripped 4 bases from V and 2 bases from J, with 16 bases between. Germline V gene sequence: CDR1 SGHRS, CDR2 YFSETQ. The CDR3 is 16 amino acids. CDR3 coding DNA: TGCGCCAGCAGCCCGAGACTAGACATTACCAAAAACATTCAGTACTTC. This gives the protein CASSPRLDITKNIQYF.

This clone is a singleton in its sample. The chain joins TRBV6-5 to TRBJ2-1; 9 bases are a match to TRBD1. In germline, CDR1 is MNHEY, CDR2 SVGAGI. This CDR3 is 15 amino acids long. With V trimmed by 4 bases and J by 4 bases, 5 bases remained unmatched. The CDR3 is CASSLIGTGYNEQFF. The CDR3 DNA follows: TGTGCCAGCAGTTTAATCGGGACAGGGTACAATGAGCAGTTCTTC.

V usage is TRBV15 and J usage is TRBJ2-7, with unresolved D. V was cut by 8 bases and J by 4 bases, with 15 bases left in between. The V gene's germline CDR1 is LNHNV and CDR2 YYDKDF (reference sequence). CDR3 length: 13 residues. CDR3 residues: CATGVEPGYEQYF. The CDR3 region has the DNA TGTGCCACCGGGGTAGAGCCGGGTTACGAGCAGTACTTC.

This clone is termed medium-sized. The chain employs TRBV20-1 and TRBJ2-7; 7 bases are shared with TRBD2. CDR3 length: 15 amino acids. V was pared by 3 bases and J by 2 bases, with 10 bases of the junction left unmatched. Germline loops: CDR1 DFQATT, CDR2 SNEGSKA (reference sequence). CDR3 sequence reads: CSASSPLAETYEQYF. DNA of the CDR3: TGCAGTGCTAGTTCCCCGCTAGCGGAAACCTACGAGCAGTACTTC.

V is TRBV7-3 and J is TRBJ2-3; TRBD1 matches at 7 bases. Trimming cost V 3 bases and J 2 bases; bases outside gene matches: 5. Per germline, CDR1 SGHTA and CDR2 FQGTGA. This CDR3 region has 15 residues. CDR3 bases: TGTGCCAGCAGCTTGTTAGAGGGGGCCACAGATACGCAGTATTTT. Residues: CASSLLEGATDTQYF.

This chain links TRBV21-1 with TRBJ2-1; the DNA was not compared with TRBD1, the D call given in the table. TRBV21-1 is listed as a pseudogene. The CDR3 loop spans 16 amino acids. CDR3 sequence reads: CASSKARRTGSNEQFF. The CDR3 DNA sequence: TGTGCCAGCAGCAAAGCCAGAAGGACAGGGTCCAATGAGCAGTTCTTC.

The DNA for the CDR3 is TGTGCCAGTAGCGATTCAGGGAACAATGAGCAGTTCTTC. This encodes CASSDSGNNEQFF. The chain recombines TRBV19 with TRBJ2-1; TRBD1 is a possible D gene (5 bases). The CDR3 is 13 residues long. From germline, CDR1 is LNHDA and CDR2 SQIVND (reference sequence). Trimming took 6 bases from V and 5 from J, leaving 11 bases between them.

V and J are TRBV20-1 and TRBJ2-7; 8 nucleotides match TRBD1. This CDR3 spans 13 amino acids. The ends lost 3 bases at V and 5 bases at J; junction bases unmatched: 6. Looked up from germline, CDR1 is DFQATT and CDR2 is SNEGSKA (reference sequence). CDR3 DNA: TGCAGTGCTAGTTCGGACAGGGTCAACGAGCAGTACTTC. This gives the protein CSASSDRVNEQYF.

V gene TRBV3-1 (or the pseudogene TRBV3-2) combines with J gene TRBJ2-1; weak D call: TRBD2 (5 bases). CDR3 size: 14 residues. The V end was cut by 0 bases, the J end by 5 bases, with 8 bases between. The germline V gene encodes CDR1 LGHDT and CDR2 YNNKEL (reference sequence). The chain's CDR3 is CASSQDNGDNEQFF. CDR3 nucleotides: TGTGCCAGCAGCCAAGATAACGGGGACAATGAGCAGTTCTTC.

In this sample, this clone turned up once. The rearrangement joins TRBV28 to TRBJ2-7; D is possibly TRBD1 (6 bases). Germline assignment: CDR1 MDHEN and CDR2 SYDVKM. The CDR3 covers 14 residues. Deletions cut 7 bases from V and 3 bases from J, with 16 bases between. CDR3 sequence: CASTQGLGNYEQYF. The CDR3 nucleotides are TGTGCCAGCACCCAGGGGTTAGGGAACTACGAGCAGTACTTC. The whole variable domain, remainder taken from reference TRBV28 and TRBJ2-7, is DVKVTQSSRYLVKRTGEKVFLECVQDMDHENMFWYRQDPGLGLRLIYFSYDVKMKEKGDIPEGYSVSREKKERFSLILESASTNQTSMYLCASTQGLGNYEQYFGPGTRLTVT.

This clone was observed once. The chain is built from TRBV6-5 and TRBJ2-7; D possibly corresponds to TRBD1 (5 bases). The V and J ends lost 5 bases and 2 bases respectively, with 13 bases between them. Looked up from germline, CDR1 is MNHEY and CDR2 is SVGAGI. The CDR3 covers 14 residues. CDR3 sequence (DNA): TGTGCCAGCAGTCCCCCAGGGAAACCCTACGAGCAGTACTTC. This sequence encodes CASSPPGKPYEQYF.

This chain joins TRBV24-1 and TRBJ2-1; 9 bases are shared with TRBD1. Per germline, CDR1 KGHDR and CDR2 SFDVKD. There are 17 residues in the CDR3. Germline trimming cut 0 bases from V and 7 bases from J; bases unmatched to any gene: 9. The chain's CDR3 is CATSDLDPGTGLNEQFF. The CDR3 coding sequence is TGTGCCACCAGTGATTTGGACCCCGGGACAGGGCTAAATGAGCAGTTCTTC.